This is a list of T cell receptor beta chains from one sample in a study of cytotoxic CD8 clonotypes in ibrutinib-treated CLL. Sequencing was performed with immunoSEQ multiplex PCR; in TCRdb, only in-frame clones are kept and a portion is missing. Among 52,000 or so clones, around 78% were seen once, and the ten largest hold about 20%. The source was PBMCs, collected after 24 months of ibrutinib treatment. The receptors here all came from a human donor with chronic lymphocytic leukemia. Both conserved end residues are part of each CDR3. The D gene is left open where the match is weak. Some rows mark clone size as missing; the rest say once, few, many or name a class of expanded clone.

TRBV6-5	TRBD1	once	TRBJ2-7	TGTGCCAGCAGTTACTCGGGGGCAGGGGGCTCCTACGAGCAGTACTTC	CASSYSGAGGSYEQYF
TRBV4-1	.	.	TRBJ2-1	TGCGCCAGCAGCCATATAGATCTAACGGAGTACAGTGAGCAGTTCTTC	CASSHIDLTEYSEQFF
TRBV30	.	.	TRBJ2-1	TGTGCCTGGAGTGGTCCGGGGGCTAGCTCCTACAATGAGCAGTTCTTC	CAWSGPGASSYNEQFF
TRBV4-1	TRBD2	.	TRBJ2-1	TGCGCCAGCAGCCTTACTAGCGGGTGGGAGCAGTTCTTC	CASSLTSGWEQFF
TRBV4-2	.	.	TRBJ2-2	TGTGCCAGCAGCCAAGATCGGGCGACTCCCATCCTGAACACCGGGGAGCTGTTTTTT	CASSQDRATPILNTGELFF
TRBV6-5	.	.	TRBJ1-2	TGTGCCAGCAGTTACTCTGGGACACACAACGGTGGCTACACCTTC	CASSYSGTHNGGYTF
TRBV28	.	once	TRBJ1-2	TGTGCCAGCAGTTTGGCACCTTTCAATAACTATGGCTACACCTTC	CASSLAPFNNYGYTF
TRBV20-1	.	few	TRBJ1-2	TGCACACCGGACTGGGCTAGCTACACCTTC	CTPDWASYTF
TRBV4-1	.	.	TRBJ2-5	TGCGCCAGCAGCCAGACTGAGAATTCAGAGACCCAGTACTTC	CASSQTENSETQYF
TRBV19	.	.	TRBJ1-2	TGTGCCAGTAGTATACAGGGCTTAAGCTATGGCTACACCTTC	CASSIQGLSYGYTF
TRBV11-3	.	few	TRBJ2-7	TGTGCCAGCAGCCCGGCCGGGGCCTACGAGCAGTACTTC	CASSPAGAYEQYF
TRBV19	TRBD1	once	TRBJ1-5	TGTGCCAGTAGTATAAGAACAGGGGGTAGCAATCAGCCCCAGCATTTT	CASSIRTGGSNQPQHF
TRBV19	TRBD1	once	TRBJ1-1	TGTGCCAGTAGTTCTACAGGGGGCGGGCGAACTGAAGCTTTCTTT	CASSSTGGGRTEAFF
TRBV27	TRBD2	once	TRBJ2-3	TGTGCCGCAAGGAGGGTAGCGGGAGCTGGAGATACGCAGTATTTT	CAARRVAGAGDTQYF
TRBV5-4	TRBD1	.	TRBJ1-1	TGTGCCAGCAGCATGGACAGGGGCGGATCCACTGAAGCTTTCTTT	CASSMDRGGSTEAFF
TRBV28	.	.	TRBJ1-2	TGTGCCACCCCTTCCGGGACGGCCTTTAAGGGCTACACCTTC	CATPSGTAFKGYTF
TRBV9	.	.	TRBJ2-3	TGTGCCAGCAGCGTCGTCGGATCTCCTAGCACAGATACGCAGTATTTT	CASSVVGSPSTDTQYF
TRBV18	.	.	TRBJ1-3	TGTGCCAGCTCCCCTAGGTTTGGGGGAAGGTGGTCTGGAAACACCATATATTTT	CASSPRFGGRWSGNTIYF
TRBV28	.	.	TRBJ2-5	TGTGCCAGCAGTCAGGGGCAAGAGACCCAGTACTTC	CASSQGQETQYF
TRBV13	.	.	TRBJ2-7	TGTGCCAGCAGCTTGTCCGGATACTACGAGCAGTACTTC	CASSLSGYYEQYF
TRBV10-3	TRBD1	.	TRBJ2-7	TGTGCCACCATCGGACGGACAGGGGGTAATACCTACGAGCAGTACTTC	CATIGRTGGNTYEQYF
TRBV27	.	.	TRBJ2-5	TGTGCCAGCAGTTTAGGAAGGGGGGGTCAAGAGACCCAGTACTTC	CASSLGRGGQETQYF
TRBV6-6	.	.	TRBJ1-2	TGTGCCAGCAGAGCTCAGGGGTTTGCCTATGGCTACACCTTC	CASRAQGFAYGYTF
TRBV7-9	.	.	TRBJ1-2	TGTGCCAGCAGCTTAACGGGGACGGGGCGATCCTATGGCTACACCTTC	CASSLTGTGRSYGYTF
TRBV2	.	.	TRBJ2-3	TGTGCCAGCAGTGACCTCACGCATACGCAGTATTTT	CASSDLTHTQYF
TRBV7-9	TRBD1	.	TRBJ1-3	TGTGCCAGCAGCTTACGGGACAGGCGTAGCTCTGGAAACACCATATATTTT	CASSLRDRRSSGNTIYF
TRBV7-2	.	few	TRBJ1-5	TGTGCCAGCAGCCCCCAGGGGAATAACAATCAGCCCCAGCATTTT	CASSPQGNNNQPQHF
TRBV6-5	.	.	TRBJ1-2	TGTGCCAGCAGTTTGGGGGGAGGAGTCGGTGGCTACACCTTC	CASSLGGGVGGYTF
TRBV11-2	.	.	TRBJ1-1	TGTGCCAGCAGCTTTCGGGGTGAACTAAGCACTGAAGCTTTCTTT	CASSFRGELSTEAFF
TRBV19	TRBD1	once	TRBJ1-5	TGTGCCAGTACCAAGAGTCGTGGGCCGACAGGGAACGGGCAGCCCCAGCATTTT	CASTKSRGPTGNGQPQHF
TRBV4-3	.	.	TRBJ2-1	TGCGCCAGCAGCCAAGTGGGCGCCAGCAACAGTGAGCAGTTCTTC	CASSQVGASNSEQFF
TRBV7-9	.	.	TRBJ2-3	TGTGCCAGCAGCCTGGGGGCCGGGGAAGGTCCGAAGCAGTATTTT	CASSLGAGEGPKQYF